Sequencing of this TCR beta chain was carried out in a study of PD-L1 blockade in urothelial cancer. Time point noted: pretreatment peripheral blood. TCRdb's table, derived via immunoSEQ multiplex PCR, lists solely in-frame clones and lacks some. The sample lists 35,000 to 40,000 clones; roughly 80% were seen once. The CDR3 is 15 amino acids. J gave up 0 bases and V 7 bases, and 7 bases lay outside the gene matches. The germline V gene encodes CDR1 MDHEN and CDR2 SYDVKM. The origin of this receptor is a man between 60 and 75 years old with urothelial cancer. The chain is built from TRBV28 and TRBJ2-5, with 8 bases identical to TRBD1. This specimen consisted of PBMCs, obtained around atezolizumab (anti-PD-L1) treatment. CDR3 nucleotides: TGTGCCAGCAACCGACAGGGGTGGTACCAAGAGACCCAGTACTTC. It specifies CASNRQGWYQETQYF. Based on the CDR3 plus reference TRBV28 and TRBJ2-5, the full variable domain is DVKVTQSSRYLVKRTGEKVFLECVQDMDHENMFWYRQDPGLGLRLIYFSYDVKMKEKGDIPEGYSVSREKKERFSLILESASTNQTSMYLCASNRQGWYQETQYFGPGTRLLVL.